These 32 T cell receptor beta chains were sequenced from one sample in a study of OX40 agonist ivuxolimab in advanced cancers. Preparation of the library involved the immunoSEQ multiplex PCR assay. TCRdb took over this immuneACCESS table, retaining in-frame rearrangements with V and J assigned. Such tables are incomplete; in checked studies, under half of the missing clones stem from an unresolved V gene, and the remainder is unexplained. The sample data list about 59,000 clones, and 87% of these were observed just once. The top ten clones comprise 0.37% of the sample. This material consisted of CD4+ or CD8+ T cells sorted from blood, taken in a trial of the OX40 agonist ivuxolimab. The receptors stem from an adult with an advanced solid tumor such as melanoma, head and neck, liver or kidney cancer.

The chain employs TRBV19 and TRBJ2-7; D possibly matches TRBD1 or TRBD2 (5 bases each). The CDR3 has 13 amino acids. Trimming removed 6 bases at V and 6 bases at J, with 15 bases between. In germline, CDR1 is LNHDA, CDR2 SQIVND (reference sequence). CDR3 amino acids: CASRTNGALEQYF. In nucleotides, the CDR3 is TGTGCCAGTAGAACAAACGGGGCCCTCGAGCAGTACTTC.

This sequence joins TRBV11-1 and TRBJ2-7; D gene ambiguous. The V and J ends lost 4 bases and 3 bases respectively, with 13 bases between them. The CDR3 extends over 14 amino acids. Germline V gives CDR1 SGHAT, CDR2 FQDESV (reference sequence). CDR3 protein: CASSSDGLFYEQYF. The DNA for the CDR3 is TGTGCCAGCAGCTCGGACGGGCTCTTCTACGAGCAGTACTTC.

A single count supports this clone. The chain combines TRBV5-6 with TRBJ2-7; D ambiguous. Per the germline V gene, CDR1 is SGHDT and CDR2 is YYEEEE. The V gene lost 0 bases and the J gene lost 0 bases, with 7 bases spanning the gap. This CDR3 spans 14 amino acids. The CDR3 sequence: CASSLGFLSYEQYF. The CDR3 region has the DNA TGTGCCAGCAGCTTGGGTTTCCTCTCCTACGAGCAGTACTTC.

The V gene is TRBV4-2, the J gene TRBJ2-3, with 7 bases identical to TRBD2. Germline V gives CDR1 LGHNA, CDR2 YNFKEQ. V was pared by 4 bases and J by 12 bases, with 10 bases of the junction left unmatched. The CDR3 covers 13 residues. The CDR3 loop reads CASSRDKSGDQYF. The CDR3 coding sequence is TGTGCCAGCAGCCGAGATAAAAGCGGGGATCAGTATTTT.

This clone appeared a single time. Sequence at one end of the junction differs from germline and may be a read error. V is TRBV9 and J is TRBJ1-1, with a weak D call TRBD1 (5 bases). Germline V gives CDR1 SGDLS, CDR2 YYNGEE. This CDR3 has 13 residues. CDR3 DNA sequence: TGTGCCAGCAGCGTAGGTAAACAAAACAGGCCCCATTTT. Amino acid sequence: CASSVGKQNRPHF.

This clone came up a few times. The chain links TRBV9 to TRBJ2-7, with D maybe TRBD1 (6 bases). V lost 4 bases, J lost 4 bases, and 18 bases lay in between. CDR3 size: 15 residues. Germline CDR1 reads SGDLS; CDR2 reads YYNGEE. CDR3 loop: CASSPTQGPTYEQYF. The DNA of the CDR3 is TGTGCCAGCAGCCCCACACAGGGTCCTACTTACGAGCAGTACTTC. The whole variable domain, remainder taken from reference TRBV9 and TRBJ2-7, is DSGVTQTPKHLITATGQRVTLRCSPRSGDLSVYWYQQSLDQGLQFLIQYYNGEERAKGNILERFSAQQFPDLHSELNLSSLELGDSALYFCASSPTQGPTYEQYFGPGTRLTVT.

The gene calls are TRBV29-1 and TRBJ2-3; TRBD2 agrees at 11 bases. The V gene's germline CDR1 is SQVTM and CDR2 ANQGSEA. Unmatched junction bases numbered 8, after V lost 6 bases and J lost 3 bases. This CDR3 is built from 15 residues. CDR3 bases: TGCAGCGTCACCGGGACTAGCGGTCCAACAGATACGCAGTATTTT. Encoded protein: CSVTGTSGPTDTQYF.

This CDR3 is CASSLVAQSSGANVLTF. CDR3 DNA sequence: TGTGCCAGCAGCTTGGTAGCGCAGAGCTCTGGGGCCAACGTCCTGACTTTC. The chain has TRBV5-4 and TRBJ2-6; D perhaps matches TRBD2 (5 bases). Trimming took off 0 bases at V and 0 bases at J, with 10 bases between the two ends. This CDR3 has 17 amino acids. The germline CDR1 and CDR2 sequences are SGHNT and YYREEE (reference sequence).

The chain links TRBV7-2 to TRBJ2-5, with 8 bases that match TRBD2. From germline, CDR1 is SGHTA and CDR2 FQGNSA. This CDR3 has 14 residues. With 5 bases clipped from V and 4 bases from J, the junction kept 6 bases outside the gene matches. DNA of the CDR3: TGTGCCAGCAGCCCGAGCGGGAGTGGAGAGACCCAGTACTTC. Translated, it gives CASSPSGSGETQYF.

A few counts support this clone. J is TRBJ2-1 and V is TRBV6-5; D gene uncertain. The CDR3 extends over 11 amino acids. V gave up 6 bases and J gave up 5 bases, with 5 bases separating them. Germline CDR1 MNHEY, CDR2 SVGAGI. The CDR3 loop reads CASSKNNEQFF. The CDR3 DNA sequence: TGTGCCAGCAGCAAGAACAATGAGCAGTTCTTC.

The genes are TRBV5-1 and TRBJ2-2; a weak D match, TRBD2 (6 bases). Per the germline V gene, CDR1 is SGHRS and CDR2 is YFSETQ. Trimming stripped 3 bases from V and 2 bases from J, with 14 bases between. The CDR3 covers 16 residues. CDR3 residues: CASSWGTGTNTGELFF. Written as DNA, the CDR3 is TGCGCCAGCAGCTGGGGGACTGGGACTAACACCGGGGAGCTGTTTTTT.

This clone was seen only a few times. CDR3 protein: CASSLSSGLAAFF. In nucleotides, the CDR3 is TGTGCCAGCAGCTTATCATCGGGGTTGGCAGCTTTCTTT. The chain uses TRBV11-1 and TRBJ1-1, with D unclear. V gave up 2 bases and J gave up 10 bases, with 14 bases separating them. The CDR3 runs 13 residues. The germline V gene encodes CDR1 SGHAT and CDR2 FQDESV (reference sequence).

The CDR3 here is CASSYQGWSPLHF. Here the CDR3 DNA reads TGTGCCAGCAGCTACCAGGGGTGGTCACCCCTCCACTTT. V gene TRBV7-3 combines with J gene TRBJ1-6, with D possibly TRBD1 on 6 matching bases. The length of the CDR3 is 13 residues. Per the germline V gene, CDR1 is SGHTA and CDR2 is FQGTGA. V lost 4 bases and J lost 10, with 11 bases in between. Supplemented by reference TRBV7-3 and TRBJ1-6, the full variable domain reads GAGVSQTPSNKVTEKGKYVELRCDPISGHTALYWYRQSLGQGPEFLIYFQGTGAADDSGLPNDRFFAVRPEGSVSTLKIQRTERGDSAVYLCASSYQGWSPLHFGNGTRLTVT.

The chain links TRBV28 to TRBJ2-3; D unresolved. The ends were cut back, 6 bases at V and 0 bases at J, with 4 bases in the middle. The CDR3 is 12 amino acids. CDR1 is MDHEN and CDR2 is SYDVKM in the germline V gene. The CDR3 here is CASSGSTDTQYF. The CDR3 DNA reads TGTGCCAGCAGCGGTAGCACAGATACGCAGTATTTT. Full variable domain (remainder filled in from reference TRBV28 and TRBJ2-3): DVKVTQSSRYLVKRTGEKVFLECVQDMDHENMFWYRQDPGLGLRLIYFSYDVKMKEKGDIPEGYSVSREKKERFSLILESASTNQTSMYLCASSGSTDTQYFGPGTRLTVL.

This clone appeared once. The chain employs TRBV10-3 and TRBJ1-2; D is possibly TRBD1 (6 bases). This CDR3 is 14 amino acids long. Germline lookup yields CDR1 ENHRY and CDR2 SYGVKD. Trimming left V 11 bases short and J 3 bases short, with 19 bases between. CDR3 DNA: TGTGCCTCAATACCGGGGGCTGGGGACTATGGCTACACCTTC. This translates into CASIPGAGDYGYTF.

This clone was counted a few times. The CDR3 reads CASSLWTGGRRNTEAFF. CDR3 DNA: TGTGCCAGCAGCTTGTGGACAGGAGGTCGGAGGAACACTGAAGCTTTCTTT. The V and J genes are TRBV5-4 and TRBJ1-1, with 7 bases that match TRBD1. CDR1 and CDR2 from the germline V gene are SGHNT and YYREEE (reference sequence). CDR3 length equals 17 residues. V lost 1 base to trimming and J lost 1 base; unmatched junction nucleotides: 10.

This chain links TRBV5-1 with TRBJ2-5, with TRBD2 identical over 9 bases. Trimming at V came to 2 bases and at J to 5 bases, leaving 7 bases not matched to a gene. In germline, CDR1 is SGHRS, CDR2 YFSETQ. This CDR3 is 15 amino acids long. DNA for the CDR3: TGCGCCAGCAGCTTTAGCGGGAGTAGTGGGGAGACCCAGTACTTC. Protein: CASSFSGSSGETQYF.

This clone has only one observation. The rearrangement links TRBV7-9 to TRBJ2-1; 8 bases are shared with TRBD1. CDR1 is SEHNR and CDR2 is FQNEAQ in the germline V gene (reference sequence). The V gene end was trimmed by 5 bases and the J gene end by 0 bases; junction bases not matched to a gene: 6. The CDR3 consists of 16 residues. The CDR3 loop reads CASSPLTGASYNEQFF. The CDR3 DNA sequence: TGTGCCAGCAGCCCCTTGACAGGGGCCTCCTACAATGAGCAGTTCTTC.

This chain joins TRBV30 and TRBJ2-1; 10 bases line up with TRBD2. The germline V gene has CDR1 GTSNPN and CDR2 SVGIG (reference sequence). CDR3 size: 14 residues. With V trimmed by 1 base and J by 3 bases, 0 bases remained unmatched. In DNA, the CDR3 is TGTGCCTGGAGTGGGACTAGCGGCTACAATGAGCAGTTCTTC. This codes for CAWSGTSGYNEQFF.

For this clone: Compared with germline, one end of the junction differs, possibly owing to a read error. The rearrangement uses TRBV30 and TRBJ1-6, with D uncertain. The V gene's germline CDR1 is GTSNPN and CDR2 SVGIG (reference sequence). This CDR3 is built from 13 residues. For the CDR3, the DNA is TGTGCCTGGAGTGGGCAGCAAAATTCACCCTTCCACTTT. The encoded protein is CAWSGQQNSPFHF. Looking up the rest from reference TRBV30 and TRBJ1-6 gives the full variable domain: SQTIHQWPATLVQPVGSPLSLECTVEGTSNPNLYWYRQAAGRGLQLLFYSVGIGQISSEVPQNLSASRPQDRQFILSSKKLLLSDSGFYLCAWSGQQNSPFHFGNGTRLTVT.

Points on this clone: The junction differs from germline at one of its ends, possibly a read error. This CDR3 is CAGSLSPWDREYEQYF. The CDR3, as DNA: TGTGCCGGCAGTTTATCCCCATGGGACAGGGAGTACGAGCAGTACTTC. V and J are TRBV27 and TRBJ2-7; TRBD1 agrees at 9 bases. Germline CDR1 MNHEY, CDR2 SMNVEV (reference sequence). This CDR3 comprises 16 residues.

The genes are TRBV7-9 and TRBJ2-5, with 7 bases lining up with TRBD1. V was pared by 4 bases and J by 12 bases, with 5 bases of the junction left unmatched. There are 11 residues in the CDR3. CDR1 is SEHNR, CDR2 FQNEAQ, per germline (reference sequence). The DNA of the CDR3 is TGTGCCAGCAGCTCTACTGACAGGGAGTACTTC. Its translation is CASSSTDREYF.

In nucleotides, the CDR3 is TGCGCCAGCAGCTTGGTATCCAGGGCGAGCACTGAAGCTTTCTTT. Its translation is CASSLVSRASTEAFF. The chain combines TRBV5-1 with TRBJ1-1; maybe TRBD1 (5 bases). The CDR3 length is 15 residues. Trimming took 0 bases from V and 4 from J, leaving 13 bases between them. Germline values: CDR1 SGHRS, CDR2 YFSETQ.

The gene calls are TRBV4-2 and TRBJ1-5; tentatively, D is TRBD1 (6 bases). Per germline, CDR1 LGHNA and CDR2 YNFKEQ. V was pared by 3 bases and J by 2 bases, with 8 bases between. The CDR3 has 14 residues. The CDR3 sequence: CASSQEGGNQPQHF. The CDR3 bases are TGTGCCAGCAGCCAGGAGGGGGGCAATCAGCCCCAGCATTTT.

The rearrangement links TRBV5-1 to TRBJ1-1; possible D gene TRBD1, 5 bases. The length of the CDR3 is 15 residues. Per the germline V gene, CDR1 is SGHRS and CDR2 is YFSETQ. V was clipped by 0 bases and J by 0 bases, with 9 bases between them. Written as DNA, the CDR3 is TGCGCCAGCAGCTTGGATCCAGGGCTGAACACTGAAGCTTTCTTT. Protein sequence: CASSLDPGLNTEAFF.

This chain uses TRBV23-1 with TRBJ1-2; D is ambiguous. TRBV23-1 is known as an ORF, though its function is uncertain. V dropped 1 base and J dropped 4 bases, with 16 bases sitting between them. This CDR3 region has 16 residues. The CDR3 coding sequence is TGCGCCAGCAGTCAATTCTCGTCAGGACTGATCTATGGCTACACCTTC. It yields the protein CASSQFSSGLIYGYTF.

The chain recombines TRBV5-1 with TRBJ2-7, with 11 bases lining up with TRBD1. V shed 3 bases, J shed 1 base, and the junction held 3 bases outside the gene matches. Germline V CDR1 and CDR2: SGHRS, YFSETQ. CDR3 length: 15 amino acids. CDR3 bases: TGCGCCAGCAGCTGGACAGGGGGCTTGTCCTACGAGCAGTACTTC. Protein sequence: CASSWTGGLSYEQYF.

The gene calls are TRBV27 and TRBJ2-3; a possible D gene is TRBD1 (5 bases). The germline V gene encodes CDR1 MNHEY and CDR2 SMNVEV (reference sequence). V was trimmed by 4 bases and J by 8 bases, leaving 7 bases between them. This CDR3 spans 11 amino acids. The chain's CDR3 is CASSSGATQYF. The CDR3 coding sequence is TGTGCCAGCAGTTCTGGGGCTACGCAGTATTTT.

J is TRBJ2-2 and V is TRBV11-3; 7 bases fit TRBD1. CDR1 and CDR2 from the germline V gene are SGHNT and YENEEA. V lost 10 bases, J lost 1 base, and 3 bases stayed unmatched. The CDR3 is made up of 13 amino acids. The CDR3 loop reads CATRQGNTGELFF. DNA of the CDR3: TGTGCCACCAGACAGGGGAACACCGGGGAGCTGTTTTTT.

The chain recombines TRBV25-1 with TRBJ2-2; TRBD2 is a possible D gene (6 bases). The germline gives CDR1 MGHDK, CDR2 SYGVNS. The V end was cut by 7 bases, the J end by 4 bases, with 10 bases between. This CDR3 is 13 amino acids long. This CDR3 reads CASIGGITGELFF. In nucleotides, the CDR3 is TGTGCCAGCATTGGGGGGATCACCGGGGAGCTGTTTTTT.

The gene calls are TRBV7-2 and TRBJ2-7; D not certain. The CDR3 runs 13 residues. Germline assignment: CDR1 SGHTA and CDR2 FQGNSA. V dropped 4 bases and J dropped 3 bases, with 10 bases sitting between them. The CDR3: CASSSRRNYEQYF. DNA of the CDR3: TGTGCCAGCAGCTCGCGCCGGAACTACGAGCAGTACTTC.

This clone showed up just once. The CDR3 nucleotides are TGTGCCAGCAGTTACTCGAGGGGCGGGGAGCTGTTTTTT. Encoded protein: CASSYSRGGELFF. The chain is built from TRBV6-5 and TRBJ2-2; the D call may be TRBD1 or TRBD2 (5 bases each). The V and J ends lost 0 bases and 7 bases respectively, with 6 bases between them. Germline CDR1 reads MNHEY; CDR2 reads SVGAGI. The CDR3 is 13 amino acids.